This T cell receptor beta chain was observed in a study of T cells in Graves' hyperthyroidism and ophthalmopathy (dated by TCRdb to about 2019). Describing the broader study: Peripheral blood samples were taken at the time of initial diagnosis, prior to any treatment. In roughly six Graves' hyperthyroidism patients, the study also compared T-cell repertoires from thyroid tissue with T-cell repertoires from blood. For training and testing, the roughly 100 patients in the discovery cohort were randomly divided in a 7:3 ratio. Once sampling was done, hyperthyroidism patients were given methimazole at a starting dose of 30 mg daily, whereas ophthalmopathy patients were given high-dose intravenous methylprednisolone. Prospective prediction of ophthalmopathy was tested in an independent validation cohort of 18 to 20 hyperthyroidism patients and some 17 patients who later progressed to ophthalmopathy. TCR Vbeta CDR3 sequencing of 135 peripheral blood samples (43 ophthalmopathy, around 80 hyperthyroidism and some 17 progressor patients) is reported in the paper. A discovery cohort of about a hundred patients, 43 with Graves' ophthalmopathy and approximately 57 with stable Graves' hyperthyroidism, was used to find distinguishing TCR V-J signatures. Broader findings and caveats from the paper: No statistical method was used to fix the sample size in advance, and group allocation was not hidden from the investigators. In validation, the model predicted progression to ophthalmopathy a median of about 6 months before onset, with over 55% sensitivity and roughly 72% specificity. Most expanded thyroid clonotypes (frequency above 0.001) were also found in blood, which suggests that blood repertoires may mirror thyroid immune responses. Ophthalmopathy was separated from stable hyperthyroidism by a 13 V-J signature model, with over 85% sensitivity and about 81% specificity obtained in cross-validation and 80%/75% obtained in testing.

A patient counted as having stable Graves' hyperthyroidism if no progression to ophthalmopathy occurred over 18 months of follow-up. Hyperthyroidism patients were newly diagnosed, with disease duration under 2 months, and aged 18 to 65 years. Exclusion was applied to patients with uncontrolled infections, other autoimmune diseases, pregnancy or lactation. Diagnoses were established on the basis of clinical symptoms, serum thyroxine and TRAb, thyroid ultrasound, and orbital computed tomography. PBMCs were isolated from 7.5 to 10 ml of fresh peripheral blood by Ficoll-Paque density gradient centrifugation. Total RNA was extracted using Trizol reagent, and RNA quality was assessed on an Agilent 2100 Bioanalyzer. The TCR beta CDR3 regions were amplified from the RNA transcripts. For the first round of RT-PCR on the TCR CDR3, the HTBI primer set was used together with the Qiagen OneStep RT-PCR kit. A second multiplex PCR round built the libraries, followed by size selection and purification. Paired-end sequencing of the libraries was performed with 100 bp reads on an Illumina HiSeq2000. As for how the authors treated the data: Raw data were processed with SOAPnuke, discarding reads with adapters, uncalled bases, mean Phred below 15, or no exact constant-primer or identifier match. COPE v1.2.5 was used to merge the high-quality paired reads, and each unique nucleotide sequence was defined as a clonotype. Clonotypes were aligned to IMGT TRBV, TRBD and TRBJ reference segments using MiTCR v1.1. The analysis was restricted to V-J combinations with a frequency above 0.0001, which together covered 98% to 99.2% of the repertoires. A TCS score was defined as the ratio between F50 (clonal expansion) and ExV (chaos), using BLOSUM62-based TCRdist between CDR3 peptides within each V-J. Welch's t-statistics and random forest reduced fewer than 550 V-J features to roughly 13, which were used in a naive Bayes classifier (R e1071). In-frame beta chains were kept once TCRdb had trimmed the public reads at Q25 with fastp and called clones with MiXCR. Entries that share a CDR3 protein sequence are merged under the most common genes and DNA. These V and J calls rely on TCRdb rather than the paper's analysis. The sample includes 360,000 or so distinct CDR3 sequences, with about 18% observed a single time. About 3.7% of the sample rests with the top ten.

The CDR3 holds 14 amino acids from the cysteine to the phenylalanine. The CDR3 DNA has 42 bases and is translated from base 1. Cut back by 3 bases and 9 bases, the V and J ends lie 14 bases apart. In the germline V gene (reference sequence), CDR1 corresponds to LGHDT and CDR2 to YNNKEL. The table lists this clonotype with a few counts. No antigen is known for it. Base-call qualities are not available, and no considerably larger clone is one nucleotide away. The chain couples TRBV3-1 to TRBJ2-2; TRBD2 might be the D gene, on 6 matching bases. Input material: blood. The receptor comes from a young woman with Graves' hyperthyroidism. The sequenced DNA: TGTGCCAGCAGCCAGGGAGGCCTAGCCCGGGAGCTGTTTTTT. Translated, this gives CASSQGGLARELFF.